Sequencing of this TCR beta chain was carried out in a study of T cells in Graves' hyperthyroidism and ophthalmopathy. The overall study: Peripheral blood was secured at the point of initial diagnosis, before any treatment. Study observations and caveats: Prediction of ophthalmopathy progression came a median approximately 6 months pre-onset.

CDR1 is DFQATT, CDR2 SNEGSKA, per germline (reference sequence). With 7 bases removed from V and 3 bases from J, the gap between germline ends came to 10 bases. The CDR3 contains 12 residues. What was amplified from RNA transcripts were TCR beta CDR3 regions. HTBI primers drove first-round RT-PCR of the TCR CDR3. TCRdb fed the multiplex PCR reads into MiXCR, producing one record per CDR3 protein. The sample carries about 600,000 distinct CDR3 sequences, more than 15% recorded once. This clonotype was found many times. What it binds is not known. The sample taken for sequencing was blood. The rearrangement joins TRBV20-1 to TRBJ2-1, with a weak D call TRBD1 (5 bases). This sequence was found in a woman aged 35 to 49 with Graves' ophthalmopathy. CDR3 residues: CSGAGNYNEQFF. The CDR3 DNA reads TGCAGTGGGGCAGGGAACTACAATGAGCAGTTCTTC.